The present T cell receptor (beta chain) was sequenced within a study of vaccination and CD4 T cells after COVID-19. Study details: Convalescent patients were SARS-CoV-2 positive by nasal swab PCR; several mild, one severe. Spike peptides, overlapping and drawn from SARS-CoV-2, HCoV-NL63, HCoV-OC43 and HCoV-229E, were used to stimulate cells. Control cultures received a CEFX pool, an HIV-1 Nef pool, or no peptide.

This CDR3 is built from 15 residues. V dropped 0 bases and J dropped 5 bases, with 14 bases sitting between them. CDR1 DFQATT and CDR2 SNEGSKA come from the germline V gene (reference sequence). Sequence data for DNA of cultured CD4+ T cells were generated by the Oncomine TCR Beta short-read assay. TCRdb analysed the PCR reads with MiXCR anew, one entry per CDR3 protein. The sample lists about 20,000 distinct CDR3 sequences, 45% to 70% occurring once. Concerning this clonotype: Its antigen is currently unknown.

Treatment indicated: approximately nine-day PBMC culture with coronavirus spike peptide pools or control peptides (ViraFEST assay). The clonotype originates from a human donor who had recovered from COVID-19. Sequenced material: CD4+ T cells from blood, cultured in vitro. The V and J genes are TRBV20-1 and TRBJ2-1; a possible D gene is TRBD2 (5 bases). Here the CDR3 DNA reads TGCAGTGCTAGAGATAGTACTAGTGTCAACAATGAGCAGTTCTTC. As protein: CSARDSTSVNNEQFF.